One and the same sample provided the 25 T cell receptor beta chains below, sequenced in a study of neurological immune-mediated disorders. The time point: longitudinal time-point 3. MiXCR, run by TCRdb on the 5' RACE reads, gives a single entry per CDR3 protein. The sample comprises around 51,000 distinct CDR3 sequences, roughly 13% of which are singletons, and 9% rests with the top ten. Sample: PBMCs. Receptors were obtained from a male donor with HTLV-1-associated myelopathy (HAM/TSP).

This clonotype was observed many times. The CDR3 loop is CSASNAGQGSHTSTDTQYF. For the CDR3, the DNA is TGCAGTGCTAGTAATGCCGGACAGGGTTCGCACACTAGCACAGATACGCAGTATTTT. The J gene is TRBJ2-3, the V gene TRBV20-1; 8 bases line up with TRBD1. The CDR3 loop spans 19 amino acids. In germline, CDR1 is DFQATT, CDR2 SNEGSKA (reference sequence). V dropped 3 bases and J dropped 0; count of bases not matched to a gene: 17.

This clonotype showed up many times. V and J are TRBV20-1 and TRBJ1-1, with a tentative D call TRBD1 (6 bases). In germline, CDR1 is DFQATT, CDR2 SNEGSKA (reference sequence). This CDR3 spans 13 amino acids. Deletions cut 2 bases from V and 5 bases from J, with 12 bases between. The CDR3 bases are TGCAGTGCTAGATCGGTCAGGGGAACTGAAGCTTTCTTT. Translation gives CSARSVRGTEAFF.

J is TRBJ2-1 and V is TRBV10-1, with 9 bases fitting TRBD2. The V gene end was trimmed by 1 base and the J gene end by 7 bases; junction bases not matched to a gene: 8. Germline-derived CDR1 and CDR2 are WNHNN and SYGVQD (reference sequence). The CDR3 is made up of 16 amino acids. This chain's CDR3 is CASSEFLAGFQNEQFF. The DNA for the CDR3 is TGCGCCAGCAGTGAGTTTCTAGCGGGGTTTCAGAATGAGCAGTTCTTC.

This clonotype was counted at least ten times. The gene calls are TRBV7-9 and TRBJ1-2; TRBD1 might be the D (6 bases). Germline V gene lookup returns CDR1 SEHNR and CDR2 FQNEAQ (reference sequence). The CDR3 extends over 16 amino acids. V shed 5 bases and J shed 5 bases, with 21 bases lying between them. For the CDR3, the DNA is TGTGCCAGCAGCCCAGACGCGGCTGCCAGGGGATATGGCTACACCTTC. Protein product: CASSPDAAARGYGYTF.

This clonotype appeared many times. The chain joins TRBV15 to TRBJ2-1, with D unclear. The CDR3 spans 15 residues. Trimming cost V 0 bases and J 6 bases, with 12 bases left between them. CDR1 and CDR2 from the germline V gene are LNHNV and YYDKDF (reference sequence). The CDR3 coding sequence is TGTGCCACCAGCAGAGATAAGTACGGTTTCAATGAGCAGTTCTTC. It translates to CATSRDKYGFNEQFF.

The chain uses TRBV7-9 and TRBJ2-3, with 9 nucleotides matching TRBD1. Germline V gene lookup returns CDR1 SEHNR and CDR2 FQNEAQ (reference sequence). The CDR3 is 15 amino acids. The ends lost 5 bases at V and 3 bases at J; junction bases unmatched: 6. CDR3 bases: TGTGCCAGCAGCAGACAGGGGGAAAGTACAGATACGCAGTATTTT. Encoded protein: CASSRQGESTDTQYF. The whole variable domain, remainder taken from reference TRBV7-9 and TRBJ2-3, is DTGVSQNPRHKITKRGQNVTFRCDPISEHNRLYWYRQTLGQGPEFLTYFQNEAQLEKSRLLSDRFSAERPKGSFSTLEIQRTEQGDSAMYLCASSRQGESTDTQYFGPGTRLTVL.

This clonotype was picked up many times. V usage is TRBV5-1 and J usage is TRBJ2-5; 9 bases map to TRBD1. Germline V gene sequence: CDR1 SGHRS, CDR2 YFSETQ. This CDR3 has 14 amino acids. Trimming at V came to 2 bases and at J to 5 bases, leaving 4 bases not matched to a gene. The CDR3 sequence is CASSLLQGAETQYF. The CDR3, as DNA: TGCGCCAGCAGCTTACTACAGGGGGCGGAGACCCAGTACTTC.

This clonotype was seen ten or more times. In DNA form, the CDR3 reads TGTGCCAGTAGCTCCGACAGCGATAATTCACCCCTCCACTTT. The encoded protein is CASSSDSDNSPLHF. V and J are TRBV25-1 and TRBJ1-6; perhaps TRBD1 as D (5 bases). The CDR3 is made up of 14 amino acids. Per the germline V gene, CDR1 is MGHDK and CDR2 is SYGVNS. Trimming left V 9 bases short and J 5 bases short, with 14 bases between.

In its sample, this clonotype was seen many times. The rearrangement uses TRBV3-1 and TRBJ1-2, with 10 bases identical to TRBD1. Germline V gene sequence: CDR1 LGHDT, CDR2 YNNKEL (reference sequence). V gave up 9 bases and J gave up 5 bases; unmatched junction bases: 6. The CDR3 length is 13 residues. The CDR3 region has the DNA TGTGCCAGTGCGACAGGGGGCTTTTATGGCTACACCTTC. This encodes CASATGGFYGYTF.

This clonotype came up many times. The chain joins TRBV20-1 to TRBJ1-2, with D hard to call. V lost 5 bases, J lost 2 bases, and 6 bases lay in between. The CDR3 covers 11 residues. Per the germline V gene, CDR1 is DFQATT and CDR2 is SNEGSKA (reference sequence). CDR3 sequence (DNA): TGCAGTGCTCCTCACAACTATGGCTACACCTTC. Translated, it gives CSAPHNYGYTF.

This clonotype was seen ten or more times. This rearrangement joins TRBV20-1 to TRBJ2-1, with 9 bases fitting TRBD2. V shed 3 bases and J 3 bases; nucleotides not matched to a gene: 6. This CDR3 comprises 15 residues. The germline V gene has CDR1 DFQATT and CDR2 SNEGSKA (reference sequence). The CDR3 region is CSARELAGVYNEQFF. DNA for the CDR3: TGCAGTGCTAGGGAACTAGCGGGTGTCTACAATGAGCAGTTCTTC.

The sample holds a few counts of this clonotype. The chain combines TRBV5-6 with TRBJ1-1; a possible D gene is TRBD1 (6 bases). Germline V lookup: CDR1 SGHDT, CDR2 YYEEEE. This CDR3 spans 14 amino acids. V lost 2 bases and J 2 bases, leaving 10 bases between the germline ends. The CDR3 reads CASSFGTSNTEAFF. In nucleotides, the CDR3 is TGTGCCAGCAGCTTTGGGACATCCAACACTGAAGCTTTCTTT.

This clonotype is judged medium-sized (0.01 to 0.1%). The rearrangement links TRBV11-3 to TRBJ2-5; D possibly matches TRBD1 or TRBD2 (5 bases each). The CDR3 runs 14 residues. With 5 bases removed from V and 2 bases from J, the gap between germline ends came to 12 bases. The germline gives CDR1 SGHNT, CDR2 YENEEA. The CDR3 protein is CASSTGRAQETQYF. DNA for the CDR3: TGTGCCAGCAGCACGGGACGGGCTCAAGAGACCCAGTACTTC.

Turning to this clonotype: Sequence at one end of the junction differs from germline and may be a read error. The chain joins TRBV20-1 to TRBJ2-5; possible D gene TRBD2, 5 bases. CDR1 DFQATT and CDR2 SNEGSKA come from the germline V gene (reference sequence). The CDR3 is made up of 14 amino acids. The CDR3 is CRARDPRTLGTQYF. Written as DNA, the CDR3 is TGCCGTGCCAGAGATCCTAGGACTCTCGGGACCCAGTACTTC.

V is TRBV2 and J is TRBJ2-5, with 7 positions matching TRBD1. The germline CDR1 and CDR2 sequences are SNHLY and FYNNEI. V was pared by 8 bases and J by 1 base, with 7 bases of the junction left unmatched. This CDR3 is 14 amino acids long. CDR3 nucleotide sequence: TGTGCCAGCGGACTCACAGGGGTCCAAGAGACCCAGTACTTC. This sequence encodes CASGLTGVQETQYF.

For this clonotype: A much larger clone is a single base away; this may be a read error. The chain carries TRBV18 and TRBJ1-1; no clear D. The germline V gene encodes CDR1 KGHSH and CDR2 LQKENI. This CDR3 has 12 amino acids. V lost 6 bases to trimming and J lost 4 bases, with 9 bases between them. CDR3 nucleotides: TGTGCCAGCTCGACATGGACCACTGAAGCTTTCTTT. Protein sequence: CASSTWTTEAFF.

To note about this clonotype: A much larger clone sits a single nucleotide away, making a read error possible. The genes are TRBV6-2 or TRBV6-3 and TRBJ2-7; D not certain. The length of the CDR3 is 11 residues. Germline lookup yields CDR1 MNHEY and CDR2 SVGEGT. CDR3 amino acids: CANSDGYEQYF. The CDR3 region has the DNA TGTGCCAACAGTGACGGGTACGAGCAGTACTTC.

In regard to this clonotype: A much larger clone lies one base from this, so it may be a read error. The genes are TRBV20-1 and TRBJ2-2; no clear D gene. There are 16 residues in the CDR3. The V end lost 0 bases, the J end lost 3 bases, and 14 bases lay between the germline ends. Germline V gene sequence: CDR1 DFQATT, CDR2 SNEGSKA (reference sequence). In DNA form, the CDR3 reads TGCAGTGCTAGAGATTACCGGCAGGCCGACACCGGGGAGCTGTTTTTT. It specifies CSARDYRQADTGELFF.

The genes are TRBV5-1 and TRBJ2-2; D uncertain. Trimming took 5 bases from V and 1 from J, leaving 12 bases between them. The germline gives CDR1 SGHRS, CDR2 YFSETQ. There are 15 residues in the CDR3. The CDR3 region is CASRPGPENTGELFF. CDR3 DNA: TGCGCCAGCAGGCCCGGGCCGGAGAACACCGGGGAGCTGTTTTTT. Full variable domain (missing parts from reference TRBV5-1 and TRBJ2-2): KAGVTQTPRYLIKTRGQQVTLSCSPISGHRSVSWYQQTPGQGLQFLFEYFSETQRNKGNFPGRFSGRQFSNSRSEMNVSTLELGDSALYLCASRPGPENTGELFFGEGSRLTVL.

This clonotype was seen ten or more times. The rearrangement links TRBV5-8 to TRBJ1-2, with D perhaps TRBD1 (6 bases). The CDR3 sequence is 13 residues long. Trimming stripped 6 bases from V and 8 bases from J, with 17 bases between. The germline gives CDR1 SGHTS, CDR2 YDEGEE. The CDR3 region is CASKRPGARGYTF. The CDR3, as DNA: TGTGCCAGCAAAAGGCCGGGGGCTCGGGGCTACACCTTC.

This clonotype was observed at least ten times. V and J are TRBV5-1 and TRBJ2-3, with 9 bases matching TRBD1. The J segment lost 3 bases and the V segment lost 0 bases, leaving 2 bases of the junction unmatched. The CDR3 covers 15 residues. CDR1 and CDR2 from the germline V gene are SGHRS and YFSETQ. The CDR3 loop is CASSLVGQGTDTQYF. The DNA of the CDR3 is TGCGCCAGCAGCTTGGTGGGACAGGGAACAGATACGCAGTATTTT.

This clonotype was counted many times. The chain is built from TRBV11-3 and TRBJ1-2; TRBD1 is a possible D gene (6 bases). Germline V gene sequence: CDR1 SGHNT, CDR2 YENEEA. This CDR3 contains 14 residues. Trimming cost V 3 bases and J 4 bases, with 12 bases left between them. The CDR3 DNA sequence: TGTGCCAGCAGCTTGCAGGGACACCCCTATGGCTACACCTTC. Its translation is CASSLQGHPYGYTF.

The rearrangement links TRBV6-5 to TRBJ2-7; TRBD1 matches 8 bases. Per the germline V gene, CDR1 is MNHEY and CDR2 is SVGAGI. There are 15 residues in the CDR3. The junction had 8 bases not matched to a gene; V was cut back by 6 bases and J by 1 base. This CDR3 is CASRHRDRFSYEQYF. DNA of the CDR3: TGTGCCAGCAGACACCGGGACAGGTTTTCCTACGAGCAGTACTTC.

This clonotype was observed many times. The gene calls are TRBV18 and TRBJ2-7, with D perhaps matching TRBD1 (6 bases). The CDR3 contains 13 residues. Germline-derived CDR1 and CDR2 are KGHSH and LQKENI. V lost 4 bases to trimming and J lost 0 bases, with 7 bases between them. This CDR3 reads CASSQGHSYEQYF. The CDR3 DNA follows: TGTGCCAGCTCACAGGGACACTCCTACGAGCAGTACTTC.

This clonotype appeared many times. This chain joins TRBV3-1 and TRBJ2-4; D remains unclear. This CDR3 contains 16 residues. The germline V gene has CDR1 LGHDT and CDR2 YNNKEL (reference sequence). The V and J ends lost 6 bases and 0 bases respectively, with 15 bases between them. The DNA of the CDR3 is TGTGCCAGCAGGCCTAGTATTACACTAGCCAAAAACATTCAGTACTTC. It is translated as CASRPSITLAKNIQYF.